This TCR beta chain was obtained from a study of blood T cell repertoires in COVID-19. Study-wide background: Acute-phase and convalescent COVID-19 samples originated in the United States, Italy and Spain. The analysed material was cDNA or gDNA that came from T cells, B-cell-depleted T cells, or PBMCs.

Trimming cost V 2 bases and J 5 bases; bases outside gene matches: 4. The CDR3 has 16 amino acids. The germline V gene has CDR1 KGHDR and CDR2 SFDVKD. Authors' methods: Nucleated cell number was recorded as an estimate derived from reference gene primer amplification. Some clones are missing from TCRdb's copy, which holds only in-frame ones; the method was immunoSEQ multiplex PCR. That table gives V, J and clone size, and the DNA gave D and trimming. Of 35,000 to 50,000 clones in the sample, approximately 85% are singletons; the top ten hold 12%. The chain links TRBV24-1 to TRBJ2-1, with TRBD2 identical over 11 bases. The TCR comes from a human donor in a cohort sampled during active COVID-19. Sequencing was carried out using peripheral blood. The CDR3 DNA sequence: TGTGCCACCAGTGATTCCCTAGCGGGGGGCAACAATGAGCAGTTCTTC. Encoded protein: CATSDSLAGGNNEQFF.